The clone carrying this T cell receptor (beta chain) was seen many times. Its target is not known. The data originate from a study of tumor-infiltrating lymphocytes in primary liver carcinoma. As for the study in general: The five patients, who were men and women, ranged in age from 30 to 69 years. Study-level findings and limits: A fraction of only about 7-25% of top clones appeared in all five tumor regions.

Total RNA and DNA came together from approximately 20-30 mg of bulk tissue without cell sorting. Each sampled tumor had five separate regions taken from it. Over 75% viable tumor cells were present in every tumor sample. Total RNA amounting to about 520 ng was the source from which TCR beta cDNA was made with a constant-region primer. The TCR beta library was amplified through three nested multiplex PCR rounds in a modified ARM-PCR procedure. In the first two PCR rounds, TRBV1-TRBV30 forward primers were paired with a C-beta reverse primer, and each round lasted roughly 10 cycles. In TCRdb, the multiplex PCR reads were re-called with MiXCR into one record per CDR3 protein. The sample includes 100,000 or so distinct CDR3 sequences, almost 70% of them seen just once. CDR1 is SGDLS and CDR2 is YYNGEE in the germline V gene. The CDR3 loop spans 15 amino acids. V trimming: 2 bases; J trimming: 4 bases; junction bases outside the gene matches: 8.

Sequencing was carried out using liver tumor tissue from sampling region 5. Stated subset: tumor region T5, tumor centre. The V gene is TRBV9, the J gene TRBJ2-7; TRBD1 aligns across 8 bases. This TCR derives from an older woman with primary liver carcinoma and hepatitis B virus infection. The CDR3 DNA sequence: TGTGCCAGCAGCGTCGGACAGGGAGGATATTACGAGCAGTACTTC. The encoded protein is CASSVGQGGYYEQYF.